This T cell receptor (beta chain) was identified in a study of cytomegalovirus exposure and HLA in healthy donors. Both 60 Vbeta primers and 13 Jbeta primers went into the PCR. Repertoires were generated with immunoSEQ multiplex PCR, while TCRdb's copy carries only in-frame clones and drops some. The sample lists 150,000 or so clones; around 80% were seen once. The CDR3 has 16 residues. Per germline, CDR1 KGHSH and CDR2 LQKENI. J gave up 5 bases and V 4 bases, and 10 bases lay outside the gene matches. Overall study results and limits: Immune exposure data for these donors was limited to CMV serostatus. Later analysis reportedly placed an Asian-associated ancestry cluster below the approximately 730-donor mean in N-insertions. Three CMV-associated chains proved CMV antigen-specific in vitro.

On this clone: What it binds is unknown.

This clonotype originated in a male donor in good health and CMV-seropositive. The rearrangement joins TRBV18 to TRBJ2-2; 7 bases are a match to TRBD1. Sequencing input: PBMCs. CDR3 amino acids: CASSRPGQLPTGELFF. The CDR3 nucleotides read TGTGCCAGCTCACGACCGGGACAGCTGCCAACCGGGGAGCTGTTTTTT.